The present entry profiles one T cell receptor beta chain with its context. Individuals aged roughly 18 to 95 years were recruited from around 22 US areas. Per the authors' pipeline: Reference gene primer amplification yielded estimated nucleated cell counts. Here immunoSEQ multiplex PCR was the method, and the copy in TCRdb shows in-frame clones only, minus some. V and J calls and clone size are given by that table; D and trimming were obtained from the DNA. The table lists 200,000 to 250,000 clones, approximately 80% of them singletons. The CDR3 has 14 amino acids. Trimming left V 5 bases short and J 10 bases short, with 15 bases between. Germline V lookup: CDR1 LGHDT, CDR2 YNNKEL (reference sequence). The sample originates from a study of blood T cell repertoires in COVID-19. The overall study: Samples representing acute and convalescent COVID-19 were sourced from the United States, Italy and Spain. From T cells, B-cell-depleted T cells, or PBMCs came the material, which was cDNA or gDNA.

The sequenced sample consisted of PBMCs or T cells enriched from blood (not recorded which). J is TRBJ1-6 and V is TRBV3-1 (or the pseudogene TRBV3-2); D is possibly TRBD1 (5 bases). The clonotype originates from a man aged 55 to 70 who had recovered from COVID-19. CDR3 region: CASSLGSGGSPLHF. The CDR3 region has the DNA TGTGCCAGCAGCTTAGGATCGGGGGGATCACCCCTCCACTTT.